This T cell receptor (beta chain) is drawn from a study of cytomegalovirus exposure and HLA in healthy donors. Donors likely had unrecorded immune exposures despite being nominally healthy when sampled. Findings of the study overall: The study recorded 164 TCR beta chains that were cytomegalovirus-associated.

The CDR3 is 15 residues long. Trimming stripped 2 bases from V and 3 bases from J, with 11 bases between. The V gene's germline CDR1 is MNHNS and CDR2 SASEGT. Regarding this clone: Its antigen is not known.

PCR used 60 Vbeta primers and 13 Jbeta primers. Assay used: immunoSEQ multiplex PCR; TCRdb lists only in-frame clones, some missing. The sample contains over 150,000 clones, approximately 81% of which appear only once. This TCR came from a boy aged 2 to 9 in good health and CMV-seronegative. The sequenced sample consisted of PBMCs. The J gene is TRBJ1-3, the V gene TRBV6-1; D perhaps matches TRBD1 (6 bases). CDR3 residues: CASSELTGYGNTIYF. The CDR3 DNA follows: TGTGCCAGCAGTGAACTGACAGGTTATGGAAACACCATATATTTT.